The T cell receptor beta chain described here comes from a study of identical twins. Via MiXCR, TCRdb re-called the 5' RACE reads, giving one row per CDR3 protein. The sample lists approximately 490,000 distinct CDR3 sequences, about a fifth occurring once. Everyone who donated was a healthy Caucasian. This clonotype was observed many times. This CDR3 spans 15 amino acids. Germline V lookup: CDR1 MGHRA, CDR2 YSYEKL. V lost 4 bases and J lost 0, with 7 bases in between. The same specimen was also included in a second study, on yellow fever vaccine responses in identical twins.

The TCR comes from a woman aged 18-30 years in good health. Sequencing input: CD4+ T cells sorted from blood. V usage is TRBV4-1 and J usage is TRBJ2-6; D not resolved. As DNA, the CDR3 is TGCGCCAGCAGCCGACCGGACTCTGGGGCCAACGTCCTGACTTTC. Translating gives CASSRPDSGANVLTF.